The rows below give T cell receptor beta chains drawn from one sample of a study of blood T cell repertoires in COVID-19. TCRdb keeps only in-frame clones here, not all; method: immunoSEQ multiplex PCR. The sample has 210,000 or so clones; approximately 81% are singletons. Sequences were obtained from peripheral blood. Source of these receptors: a woman at least 80 years old with acute or convalescent COVID-19. CDR3s include the opening cysteine and the closing phenylalanine or tryptophan. Each record gives: J gene, V gene, D gene, clone size, CDR3 protein, CDR3 DNA. The D gene is left open where the match is weak. The listing skips clone size in some rows; elsewhere it reads once, few, many or a size class.

TRBJ2-7,TRBV14,NA,NA,CASSREGAGPPSSYEQYF,TGTGCCAGCAGCCGAGAAGGGGCAGGTCCCCCTTCTTCATACGAGCAGTACTTC
TRBJ1-2,TRBV6-5,NA,NA,CASSKQEGGYTF,TGTGCCAGCAGTAAACAGGAGGGAGGCTACACCTTC
TRBJ1-1,TRBV21-1,NA,NA,CASFPGTGGYDTEAFF,TGTGCCAGCTTTCCGGGGACAGGGGGATATGACACTGAAGCTTTCTTT
TRBJ2-1,TRBV7-7,TRBD2,NA,CASSPGLAGAHEQFF,TGTGCTAGCAGCCCTGGACTAGCGGGGGCTCATGAGCAGTTCTTC
TRBJ1-4,TRBV27,NA,NA,CASSPGSPPTNEKLFF,TGTGCCAGCAGTCCGGGGTCCCCCCCAACTAATGAAAAACTGTTTTTT
TRBJ1-6,TRBV6-5,NA,NA,CASSYRLGVNSPLHF,TGTGCCAGCAGTTACCGCCTAGGGGTTAATTCACCCCTCCACTTT
TRBJ2-2,TRBV28,NA,NA,CASSHTRGTGELFF,TGTGCCAGCAGTCACACTCGGGGAACGGGGGAGCTGTTTTTT
TRBJ2-5,TRBV6-4,TRBD2,NA,CASTRLAGGPAKTQYF,TGTGCCAGCACTCGACTAGCGGGAGGGCCAGCAAAGACCCAGTACTTC
TRBJ2-1,TRBV24-1,TRBD2,NA,CATRATGTSGNYNEQFF,TGTGCCACCAGGGCTACCGGGACTAGCGGCAACTACAATGAGCAGTTCTTC
TRBJ2-7,TRBV27,NA,NA,CASSSLASTTYEQYF,TGTGCCAGCAGTTCGCTAGCGAGTACTACCTACGAGCAGTACTTC
TRBJ1-1,TRBV4-2,TRBD1,NA,CASSQGQANTEAFF,TGTGCCAGCAGCCAGGGACAGGCGAACACTGAAGCTTTCTTT
TRBJ1-2,TRBV2,TRBD1,few,CASSDGTVFTGYTF,TGTGCCAGCAGCGACGGGACAGTCTTTACTGGCTACACCTTC
TRBJ1-4,TRBV7-2,TRBD1,NA,CASRVGTGTGNEKLFF,TGTGCCAGCAGAGTCGGTACCGGGACAGGGAATGAAAAACTGTTTTTT
TRBJ1-2,TRBV7-8,TRBD1,NA,CASSFGDRVLGYTF,TGTGCCAGCAGCTTTGGGGACAGGGTATTGGGCTACACCTTC
TRBJ1-5,TRBV19,TRBD1,NA,CASSNDRERALNNQPQHF,TGTGCCAGTAGTAATGACAGGGAGAGGGCGTTGAACAATCAGCCCCAGCATTTT
TRBJ1-5,TRBV7-2,TRBD1,NA,CASSTGQGYQPQHF,TGTGCCAGCAGCACAGGACAGGGGTATCAGCCCCAGCATTTT
TRBJ2-7,TRBV7-8,NA,NA,CASSLRSGVSYEQYF,TGTGCCAGCAGCTTAAGAAGCGGCGTTTCCTACGAGCAGTACTTC
TRBJ2-7,TRBV6-1,NA,NA,CASSDGTLGAYEQYF,TGTGCCAGCAGTGATGGGACTCTGGGGGCCTACGAGCAGTACTTC
TRBJ1-2,TRBV4-2,TRBD1,NA,CASSQAGDRDYGYTF,TGTGCCAGCAGCCAAGCGGGGGACAGGGACTATGGCTACACCTTC
TRBJ2-7,TRBV7-2,TRBD2,NA,CASSLDASGGYEQYF,TGTGCCAGCAGCTTAGATGCTAGCGGTGGCTACGAGCAGTACTTC
TRBJ2-3,TRBV2,TRBD1,few,CASSAATGGTDTQYF,TGTGCCAGCAGTGCAGCGACAGGGGGCACAGATACGCAGTATTTT
TRBJ2-7,TRBV6-2/TRBV6-3,TRBD1,NA,CASSNSGTGGYEQYF,TGTGCCAGCAGTAATTCCGGGACAGGGGGCTACGAGCAGTACTTC
TRBJ1-1,TRBV5-8,NA,NA,CASSLLQGGTEAFF,TGTGCCAGCAGCTTGTTGCAGGGAGGGACTGAAGCTTTCTTT
TRBJ1-2,TRBV20-1,NA,NA,CSASLGHLNYGYTF,TGCAGTGCTAGTTTGGGACACTTGAACTATGGCTACACCTTC
TRBJ1-1,TRBV29-1,TRBD1,few,CSVRQGGGNTEAFF,TGCAGCGTGCGACAGGGTGGGGGGAACACTGAAGCTTTCTTT
TRBJ1-3,TRBV12-3/TRBV12-4,NA,NA,CASSSAGQRAF,TGTGCCAGCAGTTCAGCGGGACAAAGGGCCTTT
TRBJ2-1,TRBV24-1,NA,few,CATSDLRVKEQFF,TGTGCCACCAGTGATTTGCGGGTTAAGGAGCAGTTCTTC
TRBJ1-1,TRBV28,NA,NA,CASKTGGVTEAFF,TGTGCCAGCAAAACCGGGGGGGTCACTGAAGCTTTCTTT
TRBJ2-4,TRBV14,TRBD2,NA,CASSFGGTLAKNIQYF,TGTGCCAGCAGCTTCGGGGGGACCCTAGCCAAAAACATTCAGTACTTC
TRBJ1-1,TRBV27,NA,NA,CASSYRGTEAFF,TGTGCCAGCAGTTATAGGGGGACTGAAGCTTTCTTT
TRBJ2-1,TRBV6-1,TRBD2,NA,CASSDPGLVWPNEQFF,TGTGCCAGCAGTGATCCGGGACTAGTGTGGCCAAATGAGCAGTTCTTC
TRBJ2-1,TRBV3-1/TRBV3-2,TRBD2,NA,CASSQVGVAGEQFF,TGTGCCAGCAGCCAAGTCGGGGTAGCGGGAGAGCAGTTCTTC
TRBJ2-5,TRBV11-3,TRBD1,NA,CASRIQGAETQYF,TGTGCCAGCAGAATACAGGGGGCAGAGACCCAGTACTTC
TRBJ2-1,TRBV5-1,TRBD2,NA,CASSTGLAGGGEQFF,TGCGCCAGCAGCACGGGACTAGCGGGGGGCGGGGAGCAGTTCTTC
TRBJ1-3,TRBV20-1,NA,NA,CSASPDTAGNTIYF,TGCAGTGCTAGTCCTGACACCGCTGGAAACACCATATATTTT
TRBJ1-4,TRBV30,NA,NA,CACRQSPNEKLFF,TGTGCCTGCAGACAGAGCCCTAATGAAAAACTGTTTTTT
TRBJ1-1,TRBV2,TRBD1,NA,CAAHRGANTEAFF,TGTGCCGCCCACAGGGGGGCGAACACTGAAGCTTTCTTT
TRBJ1-1,TRBV7-2,TRBD1,NA,CASSLVGTGNTEAFF,TGTGCCAGCAGCTTAGTAGGGACAGGGAACACTGAAGCTTTCTTT
TRBJ2-3,TRBV5-8,TRBD2,NA,CASSPGTSGIPITDTQYF,TGTGCCAGCAGCCCCGGGACTAGCGGGATCCCAATCACAGATACGCAGTATTTT
TRBJ2-1,TRBV11-3,NA,NA,CASSLEGQSSYNEQFF,TGTGCCAGCAGCTTAGAGGGACAAAGCTCCTACAATGAGCAGTTCTTC
TRBJ2-5,TRBV18,TRBD1,NA,CASSPKRGPETQYF,TGTGCCAGCTCACCGAAGAGGGGGCCGGAGACCCAGTACTTC
TRBJ2-2,TRBV11-3,NA,NA,CASHSLQNTGELFF,TGTGCCAGCCACAGCTTACAGAACACCGGGGAGCTGTTTTTT
TRBJ1-2,TRBV5-6,TRBD1,once,CASSLDRDGYGYTF,TGTGCCAGCAGCCTGGACAGGGACGGCTATGGCTACACCTTC
TRBJ1-2,TRBV28,TRBD1,NA,CASSGRQGGLYGYTF,TGTGCCAGCAGCGGTCGACAGGGGGGCCTCTATGGCTACACCTTC
TRBJ2-5,TRBV5-4,TRBD2,NA,CASRTGTSGSLETQYF,TGTGCCAGCAGGACCGGGACTAGCGGGAGCCTGGAGACCCAGTACTTC
TRBJ2-7,TRBV29-1,NA,NA,CSAPENSYEQYF,TGCAGCGCCCCTGAGAACTCCTACGAGCAGTACTTC
TRBJ1-5,TRBV4-3,TRBD1,NA,CASSQDGQGGQPQHF,TGCGCCAGCAGCCAAGATGGACAGGGAGGCCAGCCCCAGCATTTT
TRBJ2-3,TRBV18,NA,NA,CASSPREGQYF,TGTGCCAGCTCACCCCGAGAGGGGCAGTATTTT
TRBJ1-2,TRBV30,TRBD1,NA,CAWSVGTGHTF,TGTGCCTGGAGTGTGGGGACAGGACACACCTTC
TRBJ1-4,TRBV6-6,NA,NA,CASSSPPDSGNEKLFF,TGTGCCAGCAGTTCCCCCCCGGACAGCGGAAATGAAAAACTGTTTTTT
TRBJ1-5,TRBV7-2,NA,NA,CASSLAGDSNQPQHF,TGTGCCAGCAGCTTAGCGGGCGATAGCAATCAGCCCCAGCATTTT
TRBJ1-6,TRBV28,NA,NA,CASSFSAGGDSPLHF,TGTGCCAGCAGTTTTTCGGCGGGGGGAGATTCACCCCTCCACTTT